The source of this T cell receptor beta chain is a study of T cell repertoires in aging, cancer and after chemotherapy. Overall study context: Clear clonal overlap appeared across healthy donor samples taken over several months to years. Study observations and caveats: Immunological memory after chemotherapy cannot be judged from the repertoire data.

TRB rearrangements spanning V, D and J were amplified using mixed TRB-A/B primers. TCRdb reprocessed the multiplex PCR reads via MiXCR and lists one record per CDR3 protein. Of around 10,000 distinct CDR3 sequences listed, less than 35% were seen once; the top ten hold roughly 19%. On this clonotype itself: The antigen is undetermined.

Peripheral blood genomic DNA, not sorted cells or RNA, was the template. Trimming removed 7 bases at V and 4 bases at J, with 11 bases between. The CDR3 runs 13 residues. The sequenced sample was blood. The chain couples TRBV12-3 or TRBV12-4 to TRBJ1-5; D may be TRBD1 (6 bases). This TCR came from a human donor in good health. The donor label of this sample is uncertain. The CDR3 is CASTFTGNQPQHF. CDR3 bases: TGTGCCAGCACCTTCACAGGGAATCAGCCCCAGCATTTT.